What follows is one T cell receptor beta chain and its context. This entry comes from a study of Ad26.COV2.S vaccination and SARS-CoV-2 variants. Using immunoSEQ multiplex PCR, the repertoire was profiled, and TCRdb retains in-frame clones only, with some absent. This table has fewer than 400,000 clones, roughly 90% appearing once. The CDR3 has 17 amino acids. V was pared by 3 bases and J by 1 base, with 19 bases between. Germline V CDR1 and CDR2: SGDLS, YYNGEE. Treatment meaning: some 20 received Ad26.COV2.S at low or high dose, single or two shots; five or six received placebo; per-sample allocation not given. At day 63 after the first vaccine or placebo injection, samples were drawn.

The receptor's source is a person between 18 and 65 years old who received the Ad26.COV2.S COVID-19 vaccine or a placebo. Material: peripheral blood, obtained in a trial of Ad26.COV2.S vaccine versus placebo. The chain combines TRBV9 with TRBJ1-1; maybe TRBD1 (6 bases). In nucleotides, the CDR3 is TGTGCCAGCAGCGCCCGGGACACCAGGAATCCGAACACTGAAGCTTTCTTT. As protein: CASSARDTRNPNTEAFF.